The 18 T cell receptor beta chains reported below all come from one sample, sequenced in a study of cytomegalovirus exposure and HLA in healthy donors. The table came from immunoSEQ multiplex PCR; TCRdb's copy has only in-frame clones and leaves some out. The table shows over 110,000 clones, with about 86% occurring only once. Sequenced material: PBMCs. The origin of the receptors is a young man in good health and CMV-seronegative.

The rearrangement joins TRBV18 to TRBJ2-7; D uncertain. V shed 3 bases and J shed 7 bases, with 7 bases lying between them. CDR1 is KGHSH, CDR2 LQKENI, per germline. The CDR3 is 11 amino acids. CDR3 protein: CASSPSREQYF. The CDR3 DNA sequence: TGTGCCAGCTCACCTTCCCGGGAGCAGTACTTC.

This chain uses TRBV2 with TRBJ1-2; possibly TRBD1 for D (5 bases). The ends were cut back, 7 bases at V and 8 bases at J, with 32 bases in the middle. The CDR3 consists of 18 residues. Germline assignment: CDR1 SNHLY and CDR2 FYNNEI. The CDR3: CASTVTGEIPYPSFGYTF. The CDR3 DNA reads as TGTGCCAGCACCGTAACGGGGGAGATCCCTTATCCCTCATTCGGCTACACCTTC.

The chain is built from TRBV2 and TRBJ1-2; 9 nucleotides match TRBD1. The CDR3 spans 13 residues. Trimming took 9 bases from V and 4 from J; bases not matched to a gene: 6. Germline CDR1 SNHLY, CDR2 FYNNEI. For the CDR3, the DNA is TGTGCCAGGACAGGGGGTCATGGCTATGGCTACACCTTC. Translating gives CARTGGHGYGYTF.

The rearrangement links TRBV11-3 to TRBJ2-7; 8 positions agree with TRBD1. Germline loops: CDR1 SGHNT, CDR2 YENEEA. Losses at the gene ends were 2 bases for V and 3 bases for J; bases not matched to a gene: 6. This CDR3 is built from 15 residues. CDR3 nucleotides: TGTGCCAGCAGCTTAATGACAGGGGAAAACTACGAGCAGTACTTC. Protein product: CASSLMTGENYEQYF.

The rearrangement uses TRBV4-2 and TRBJ1-1; 8 bases agree with TRBD1. This CDR3 comprises 14 residues. The V gene end was trimmed by 4 bases and the J gene end by 3 bases; junction bases not matched to a gene: 4. The germline CDR1 and CDR2 sequences are LGHNA and YNFKEQ. CDR3 nucleotide sequence: TGTGCCAGCAGCCCCCGGACAGGGTACACTGAAGCTTTCTTT. This encodes CASSPRTGYTEAFF.

The chain carries TRBV5-1 and TRBJ2-6, with unresolved D. The V and J ends lost 5 bases and 0 bases respectively, with 6 bases between them. The CDR3 has 14 amino acids. Germline V gene sequence: CDR1 SGHRS, CDR2 YFSETQ. This chain's CDR3 is CASRQYSGANVLTF. CDR3 in DNA: TGCGCCAGCAGACAGTACTCTGGGGCCAACGTCCTGACTTTC.

This chain joins TRBV7-9 and TRBJ1-6, with 10 positions matching TRBD1. The germline V gene encodes CDR1 SEHNR and CDR2 FQNEAQ (reference sequence). This CDR3 comprises 17 residues. V lost 6 bases and J lost 5; bases outside the gene matches: 10. CDR3 coding DNA: TGTGCCAGCAGTTACCCCCCGGGACAGGGGAATAATTCACCCCTCCACTTT. Translated: CASSYPPGQGNNSPLHF.

The V and J genes are TRBV5-1 and TRBJ1-2, with TRBD1 identical over 7 bases. CDR3 length equals 14 residues. The germline gives CDR1 SGHRS, CDR2 YFSETQ. Unmatched junction bases numbered 10, after V lost 7 bases and J lost 4 bases. The CDR3 loop reads CASGLGQKVYGYTF. The CDR3 DNA reads as TGCGCCAGCGGTCTGGGACAGAAAGTCTATGGCTACACCTTC.

The chain joins TRBV6-5 to TRBJ2-2; 10 nucleotides match TRBD1. In germline, CDR1 is MNHEY, CDR2 SVGAGI. This CDR3 is built from 16 residues. J lost 2 bases, V lost 2 bases, and 2 bases had no gene match. The CDR3 region is CASSYGQGVNTGELFF. CDR3 nucleotides: TGTGCCAGCAGTTACGGACAGGGGGTCAACACCGGGGAGCTGTTTTTT.

This chain uses TRBV4-3 with TRBJ2-1, with D perhaps matching TRBD1 (6 bases). This CDR3 comprises 17 residues. The V gene's germline CDR1 is LGHNA and CDR2 YSLEER. V lost 0 bases and J 5 bases, leaving 17 bases between the germline ends. CDR3 protein: CASSQDLEQGVNNEQFF. The CDR3 nucleotides read TGCGCCAGCAGCCAAGATCTGGAACAGGGTGTGAACAATGAGCAGTTCTTC.

The gene calls are TRBV28 and TRBJ2-5; 7 bases fit TRBD2. Per the germline V gene, CDR1 is MDHEN and CDR2 is SYDVKM. V lost 4 bases to trimming and J lost 0 bases; unmatched junction nucleotides: 2. CDR3 length: 14 amino acids. The CDR3 loop reads CASSSLADQETQYF. The CDR3 nucleotides read TGTGCCAGCAGTTCCCTAGCGGACCAAGAGACCCAGTACTTC. The complete variable domain, with remaining parts taken from reference TRBV28 and TRBJ2-5, reads DVKVTQSSRYLVKRTGEKVFLECVQDMDHENMFWYRQDPGLGLRLIYFSYDVKMKEKGDIPEGYSVSREKKERFSLILESASTNQTSMYLCASSSLADQETQYFGPGTRLLVL.

This clone was detected only once. The chain carries TRBV5-1 and TRBJ2-3, with D possibly matching TRBD2 (5 bases). The V and J ends lost 3 bases and 2 bases respectively, with 10 bases between them. CDR3 length: 14 residues. Per the germline V gene, CDR1 is SGHRS and CDR2 is YFSETQ. CDR3 amino acids: CASSYGETTDTQYF. DNA of the CDR3: TGCGCCAGCAGCTACGGGGAGACCACAGATACGCAGTATTTT.

This chain connects TRBV10-1 to TRBJ2-3, with 12 bases fitting TRBD2. This CDR3 spans 14 amino acids. Germline V lookup: CDR1 WNHNN, CDR2 SYGVQD (reference sequence). The trim removed 4 bases at V and 6 bases at J, leaving 2 bases unmatched. The CDR3: CASSGLAGVDTQYF. CDR3 nucleotides: TGCGCCAGCAGTGGACTAGCGGGAGTGGATACGCAGTATTTT.

The chain carries TRBV12-5 and TRBJ1-2; TRBD1 agrees at 8 bases. The CDR3 is 14 amino acids. The V segment lost 3 bases and the J segment 7 bases; nucleotides outside the gene matches: 7. Looked up from germline, CDR1 is LGHNT and CDR2 is FRNRAP. Written as DNA, the CDR3 is TGTGCTAGTGGTTTAGGGCAGGGGGCGTTTGGCTACACCTTC. Protein product: CASGLGQGAFGYTF.

The sample holds one count of this clone. The CDR3 region is CASSLVTRLAGSGGETQYF. In nucleotides, the CDR3 is TGCGCCAGCAGCTTGGTGACGAGACTAGCGGGCTCCGGGGGAGAGACCCAGTACTTC. The chain couples TRBV5-1 to TRBJ2-5; 10 bases agree with TRBD2. This CDR3 comprises 19 residues. Germline CDR1 SGHRS, CDR2 YFSETQ. The ends lost 0 bases at V and 4 bases at J; junction bases unmatched: 15.

This clone was detected only once. This rearrangement joins TRBV5-6 to TRBJ2-5; 10 nucleotides align to TRBD1. The CDR3 sequence is 15 residues long. The germline CDR1 and CDR2 sequences are SGHDT and YYEEEE. V lost 3 bases, J lost 4 bases, and 6 bases stayed unmatched. The CDR3 here is CASSSMTGGGETQYF. CDR3 bases: TGTGCCAGCAGCTCTATGACAGGGGGCGGAGAGACCCAGTACTTC.

The chain carries TRBV5-8 and TRBJ2-1, with TRBD2 matching over 10 bases. Germline CDR1 reads SGHTS; CDR2 reads YDEGEE. The CDR3 spans 15 residues. Losses at the gene ends were 0 bases for V and 7 bases for J; bases not matched to a gene: 4. This CDR3 is CASSLASGGVNEQFF. CDR3 DNA sequence: TGTGCCAGCAGCTTGGCCAGCGGGGGGGTGAATGAGCAGTTCTTC.

The chain employs TRBV27 and TRBJ1-2; TRBD1 matches at 9 bases. CDR1 MNHEY and CDR2 SMNVEV come from the germline V gene (reference sequence). This CDR3 has 13 amino acids. The trim removed 5 bases at V and 8 bases at J, leaving 6 bases unmatched. DNA for the CDR3: TGTGCCAGCAGTCCGGGACAGGGTAGGGGCTACACCTTC. It is translated as CASSPGQGRGYTF.